This TCR beta chain was obtained from a study of CD8 T cells in Susac syndrome. Random hexamers were used to reverse transcribe an amount of roughly 0.45 to 1 ug RNA. TCRdb re-called the immunoSEQ multiplex PCR reads with MiXCR, one entry per CDR3 protein. This table has about 300,000 distinct CDR3 sequences, 90% to 95% appearing once. V lost 5 bases, J lost 5 bases, and 18 bases lay in between. Germline CDR1 reads GTSNPN; CDR2 reads SVGIG (reference sequence). The CDR3 covers 15 residues. This clonotype was observed a handful of times. Specimen: CD4+ T cells from PBMCs. The origin of this receptor is a human donor with multiple sclerosis. This chain links TRBV30 with TRBJ2-2; D possibly corresponds to TRBD2 (7 bases). The CDR3: CAWDETGGPTGELFF. DNA for the CDR3: TGTGCCTGGGACGAGACGGGGGGCCCGACCGGGGAGCTGTTTTTT.